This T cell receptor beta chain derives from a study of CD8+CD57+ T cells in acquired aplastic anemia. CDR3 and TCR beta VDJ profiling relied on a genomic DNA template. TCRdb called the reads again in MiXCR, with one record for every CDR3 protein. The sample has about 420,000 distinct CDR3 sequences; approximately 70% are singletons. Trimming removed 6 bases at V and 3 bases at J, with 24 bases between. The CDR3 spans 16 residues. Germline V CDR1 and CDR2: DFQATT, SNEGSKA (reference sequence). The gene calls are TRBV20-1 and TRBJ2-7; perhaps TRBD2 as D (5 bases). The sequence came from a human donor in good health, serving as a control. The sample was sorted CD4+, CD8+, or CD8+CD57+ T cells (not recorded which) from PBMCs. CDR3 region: CSAPRSQETRDYEQYF. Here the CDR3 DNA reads TGCAGTGCCCCAAGGTCCCAAGAGACCCGGGACTACGAGCAGTACTTC.